The clone carrying this T cell receptor beta chain was observed a handful of times. This entry belongs to a study of T cell repertoires in ileal Crohn's disease. On the study more broadly: Operated complications were stricturing disease (roughly 60%) and penetrating disease (about 40%). Postoperative therapy was given to about half: 11 thiopurines, around 18 anti-TNF agents.

The ends lost 3 bases at V and 4 bases at J; junction bases unmatched: 1. The germline CDR1 and CDR2 sequences are MRHNA and SNTAGT. The CDR3 extends over 15 amino acids. Around 0.55 micrograms of biopsy DNA per sample underwent TCRB immunosequencing. The table came from immunoSEQ multiplex PCR; TCRdb's copy has only in-frame clones and leaves some out. Found here are fewer than 2,500 clones, about 76% of them singletons; the top ten hold around 10%. The chain is built from TRBV6-4 and TRBJ2-3; 13 nucleotides match TRBD2. The material sequenced was ileal tissue. The receptor was derived from an adult with Crohn's disease. DNA of the CDR3: TGTGCCAGCAGTGAAGGACTAGCGGGGGCAGATACGCAGTATTTT. Translation gives CASSEGLAGADTQYF.